Listed below are T cell receptor beta chains from one sample, sequenced in a study of T cells in localized non-small cell lung cancer. Clones were sequenced by immunoSEQ multiplex PCR, and TCRdb holds only the in-frame ones, with some missing. The table records roughly 67,000 clones, almost 85% of them present only once. The source was peripheral blood, collected before any cancer treatment. The receptors here all came from a female donor older than 55 with stage I lung adenocarcinoma. Both conserved end residues are part of each CDR3. The D gene is left open where the match is weak. Expanded clones get a size class; other rows say once, few or many, or leave the size out.

v_gene: TRBV5-4
d_gene: TRBD1
j_gene: TRBJ1-1
abundance: -
CDR3aa: CASSTTGDTEAFF
CDR3nt: TGTGCCAGCAGCACGACAGGGGACACTGAAGCTTTCTTT

v_gene: TRBV4-1
d_gene: TRBD2
j_gene: TRBJ2-6
abundance: -
CDR3aa: CASTLTSGASSGANVLTF
CDR3nt: TGCGCCAGCACCCTGACTAGCGGGGCTAGCTCTGGGGCCAACGTCCTGACTTTC

v_gene: TRBV7-9
d_gene: TRBD1
j_gene: TRBJ1-6
abundance: few
CDR3aa: CASSRGTATSPLHF
CDR3nt: TGTGCCAGCAGCCGCGGGACAGCTACCTCACCCCTCCACTTT

v_gene: TRBV2
d_gene: TRBD2
j_gene: TRBJ2-7
abundance: -
CDR3aa: CASSALSGKVDEQYF
CDR3nt: TGTGCCAGCAGTGCCCTGAGCGGGAAAGTCGACGAGCAGTACTTC

v_gene: TRBV2
d_gene: -
j_gene: TRBJ2-7
abundance: -
CDR3aa: CASSNVGYEQYF
CDR3nt: TGTGCCAGCAGCAACGTGGGCTACGAGCAGTACTTC

v_gene: TRBV27
d_gene: TRBD1
j_gene: TRBJ1-4
abundance: few
CDR3aa: CASSLRQGGEKLFF
CDR3nt: TGTGCCAGCAGTTTAAGGCAGGGGGGAGAAAAACTGTTTTTT

v_gene: TRBV7-2
d_gene: -
j_gene: TRBJ1-5
abundance: -
CDR3aa: CASSLVRGVGQPQHF
CDR3nt: TGTGCCAGCAGCTTAGTTCGCGGGGTAGGGCAGCCCCAGCATTTT

v_gene: TRBV30
d_gene: -
j_gene: TRBJ1-1
abundance: -
CDR3aa: CAWVRWLDTEAFF
CDR3nt: TGTGCCTGGGTTCGGTGGTTGGACACTGAAGCTTTCTTT

v_gene: TRBV19
d_gene: TRBD2
j_gene: TRBJ2-7
abundance: -
CDR3aa: CASSTGLDNEQYF
CDR3nt: TGTGCCAGTAGTACGGGACTAGATAACGAGCAGTACTTC

v_gene: TRBV9
d_gene: -
j_gene: TRBJ2-2
abundance: -
CDR3aa: CASSAGAGELFF
CDR3nt: TGTGCCAGCAGCGCAGGGGCCGGGGAGCTGTTTTTT

v_gene: TRBV7-8
d_gene: TRBD1
j_gene: TRBJ2-1
abundance: few
CDR3aa: CASSPEADRGNEQFF
CDR3nt: TGTGCCAGCAGCCCGGAAGCAGACAGGGGCAATGAGCAGTTCTTC

v_gene: TRBV28
d_gene: TRBD1
j_gene: TRBJ1-5
abundance: once
CDR3aa: CASTTATGGNNQPQHF
CDR3nt: TGTGCCAGCACTACGGCGACAGGGGGCAATAATCAGCCCCAGCATTTT

v_gene: TRBV9
d_gene: -
j_gene: TRBJ2-2
abundance: -
CDR3aa: CASSLSRGELFF
CDR3nt: TGTGCCAGCAGCCTCTCGAGGGGGGAGCTGTTTTTT

v_gene: TRBV19
d_gene: TRBD1
j_gene: TRBJ1-2
abundance: -
CDR3aa: CASSTGQGRNNYGYTF
CDR3nt: TGTGCCAGTAGTACAGGACAGGGGAGGAATAACTATGGCTACACCTTC

v_gene: TRBV6-1
d_gene: TRBD2
j_gene: TRBJ2-1
abundance: -
CDR3aa: CASSEIRGSGRNEQFF
CDR3nt: TGTGCCAGCAGTGAAATCAGGGGTAGCGGGAGAAATGAGCAGTTCTTC

v_gene: TRBV7-9
d_gene: -
j_gene: TRBJ1-2
abundance: few
CDR3aa: CASSLTPRDNYGYTF
CDR3nt: TGTGCCAGCAGCTTAACGCCCAGGGACAACTATGGCTACACCTTC

v_gene: TRBV6-5
d_gene: TRBD2
j_gene: TRBJ2-3
abundance: -
CDR3aa: CASSSLAGGLTDTQYF
CDR3nt: TGTGCCAGCAGTTCCTTAGCGGGGGGGCTAACAGATACGCAGTATTTT